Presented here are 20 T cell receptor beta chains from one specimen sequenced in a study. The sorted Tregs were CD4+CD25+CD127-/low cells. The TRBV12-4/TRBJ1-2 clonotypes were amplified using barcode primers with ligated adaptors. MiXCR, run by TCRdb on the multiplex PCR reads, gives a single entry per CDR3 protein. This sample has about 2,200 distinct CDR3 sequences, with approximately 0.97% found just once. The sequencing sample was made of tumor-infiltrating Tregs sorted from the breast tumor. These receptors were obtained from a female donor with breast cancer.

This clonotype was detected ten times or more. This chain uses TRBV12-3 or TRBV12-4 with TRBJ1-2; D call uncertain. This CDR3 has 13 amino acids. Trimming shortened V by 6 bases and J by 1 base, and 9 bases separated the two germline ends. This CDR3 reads CASSQIDNYGYTF. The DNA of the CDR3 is TGTGCCAGCAGCCAGATTGATAACTATGGCTACACCTTC.

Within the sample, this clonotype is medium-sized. The CDR3 loop reads CASSLTARPGYTF. CDR3 DNA sequence: TGTGCCAGCAGTTTAACAGCCCGGCCTGGCTACACCTTC. The chain couples TRBV12-3 or TRBV12-4 to TRBJ1-2; D not certain. The CDR3 totals 13 residues. Trimming stripped 2 bases from V and 7 bases from J, with 11 bases between.

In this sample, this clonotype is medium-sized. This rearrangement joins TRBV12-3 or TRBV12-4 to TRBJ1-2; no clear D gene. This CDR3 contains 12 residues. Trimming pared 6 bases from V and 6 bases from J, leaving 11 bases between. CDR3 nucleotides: TGTGCCAGCAGGCCAGGTTTTGATGGCTACACCTTC. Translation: CASRPGFDGYTF.

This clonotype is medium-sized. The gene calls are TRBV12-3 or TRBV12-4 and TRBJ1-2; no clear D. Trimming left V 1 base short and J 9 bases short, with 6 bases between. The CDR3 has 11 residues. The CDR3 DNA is TGTGCCAGCAGTTTAGATAACAGCTACACCTTC. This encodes CASSLDNSYTF.

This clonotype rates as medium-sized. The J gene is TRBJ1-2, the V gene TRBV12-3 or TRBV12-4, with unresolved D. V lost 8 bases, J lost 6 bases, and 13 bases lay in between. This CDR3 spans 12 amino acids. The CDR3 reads CASSPGGDGYTF. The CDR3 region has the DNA TGTGCCAGCTCCCCGGGAGGAGATGGCTACACCTTC.

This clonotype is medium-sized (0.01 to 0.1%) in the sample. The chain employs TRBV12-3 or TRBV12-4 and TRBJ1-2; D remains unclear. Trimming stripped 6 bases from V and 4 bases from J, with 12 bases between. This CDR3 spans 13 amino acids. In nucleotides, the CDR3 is TGTGCCAGCAGGAGGACTGCTTTCTATGGCTACACCTTC. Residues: CASRRTAFYGYTF.

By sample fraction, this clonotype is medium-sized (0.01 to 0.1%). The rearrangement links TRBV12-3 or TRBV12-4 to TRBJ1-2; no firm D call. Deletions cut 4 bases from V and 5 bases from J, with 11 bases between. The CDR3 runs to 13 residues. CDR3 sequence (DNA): TGTGCCAGCAGTTATCAGTTCGCTTATGGCTACACCTTC. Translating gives CASSYQFAYGYTF.

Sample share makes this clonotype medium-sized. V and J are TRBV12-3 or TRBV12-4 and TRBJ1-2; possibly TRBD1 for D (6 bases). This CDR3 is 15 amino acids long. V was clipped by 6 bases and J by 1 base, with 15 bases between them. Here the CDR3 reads CASSLLRDINYGYTF. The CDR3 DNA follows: TGTGCCAGCAGCCTACTCCGGGACATTAACTATGGCTACACCTTC.

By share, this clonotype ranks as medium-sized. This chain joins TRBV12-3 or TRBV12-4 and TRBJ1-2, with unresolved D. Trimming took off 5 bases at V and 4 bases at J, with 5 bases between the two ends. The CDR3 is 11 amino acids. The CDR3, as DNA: TGTGCCAGCAGTAGCCTCTATGGCTACACCTTC. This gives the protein CASSSLYGYTF.

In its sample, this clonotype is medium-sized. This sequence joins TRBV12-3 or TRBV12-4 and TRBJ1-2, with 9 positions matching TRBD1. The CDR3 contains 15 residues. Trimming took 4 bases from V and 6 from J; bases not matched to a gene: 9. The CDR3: CASSSTGTGRDGYTF. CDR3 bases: TGTGCCAGCAGTTCGACCGGGACAGGGAGGGATGGCTACACCTTC.

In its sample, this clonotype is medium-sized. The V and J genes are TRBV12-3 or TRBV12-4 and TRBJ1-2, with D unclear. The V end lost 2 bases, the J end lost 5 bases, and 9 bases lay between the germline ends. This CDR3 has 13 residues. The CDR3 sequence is CASSLRTVYGYTF. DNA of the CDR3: TGTGCCAGCAGTTTACGGACCGTTTATGGCTACACCTTC.

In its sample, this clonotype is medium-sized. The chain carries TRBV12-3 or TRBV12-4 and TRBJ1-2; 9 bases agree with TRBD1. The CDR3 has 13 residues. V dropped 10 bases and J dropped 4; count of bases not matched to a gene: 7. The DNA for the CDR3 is TGTGCCATATCTAGGACAGGGGTCTATGGCTACACCTTC. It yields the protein CAISRTGVYGYTF.

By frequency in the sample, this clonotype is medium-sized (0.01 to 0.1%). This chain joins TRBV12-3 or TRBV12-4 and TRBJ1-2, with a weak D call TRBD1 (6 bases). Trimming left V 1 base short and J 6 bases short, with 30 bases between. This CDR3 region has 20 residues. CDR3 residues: CASSLVTGSGPSPAPDGYTF. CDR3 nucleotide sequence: TGTGCCAGCAGTTTAGTAACAGGGTCAGGGCCATCGCCAGCGCCTGATGGCTACACCTTC.

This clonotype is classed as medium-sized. CDR3 DNA: TGTGCCAGCAGTTTAGTACAGGGGATCAAGGGCTACACCTTC. Translation gives CASSLVQGIKGYTF. The rearrangement joins TRBV12-3 or TRBV12-4 to TRBJ1-2, with 7 positions matching TRBD1. CDR3 length equals 14 residues. The trim removed 1 base at V and 8 bases at J, leaving 7 bases unmatched.

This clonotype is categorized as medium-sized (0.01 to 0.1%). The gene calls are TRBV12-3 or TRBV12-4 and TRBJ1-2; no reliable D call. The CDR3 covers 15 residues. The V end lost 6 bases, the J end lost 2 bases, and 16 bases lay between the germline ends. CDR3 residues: CASSLSRTLNYGYTF. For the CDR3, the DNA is TGTGCCAGCAGCCTCTCCCGAACACTCAACTATGGCTACACCTTC.

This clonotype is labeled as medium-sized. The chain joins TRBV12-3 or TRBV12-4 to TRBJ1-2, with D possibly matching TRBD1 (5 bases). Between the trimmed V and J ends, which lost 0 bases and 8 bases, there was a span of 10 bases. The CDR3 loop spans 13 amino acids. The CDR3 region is CASSLANRGGYTF. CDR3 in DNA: TGTGCCAGCAGTTTAGCAAATCGGGGCGGCTACACCTTC.

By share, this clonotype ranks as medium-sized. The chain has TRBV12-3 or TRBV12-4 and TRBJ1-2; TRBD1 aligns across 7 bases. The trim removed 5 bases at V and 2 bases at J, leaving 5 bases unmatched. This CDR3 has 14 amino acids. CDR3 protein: CASSVTGTNYGYTF. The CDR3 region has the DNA TGTGCCAGCAGTGTGACAGGGACCAACTATGGCTACACCTTC.

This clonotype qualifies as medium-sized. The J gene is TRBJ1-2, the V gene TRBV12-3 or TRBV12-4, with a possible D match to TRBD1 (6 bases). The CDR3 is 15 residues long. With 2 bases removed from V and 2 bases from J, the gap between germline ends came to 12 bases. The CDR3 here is CASSLRTGQNYGYTF. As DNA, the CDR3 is TGTGCCAGCAGTTTAAGAACAGGACAGAACTATGGCTACACCTTC.

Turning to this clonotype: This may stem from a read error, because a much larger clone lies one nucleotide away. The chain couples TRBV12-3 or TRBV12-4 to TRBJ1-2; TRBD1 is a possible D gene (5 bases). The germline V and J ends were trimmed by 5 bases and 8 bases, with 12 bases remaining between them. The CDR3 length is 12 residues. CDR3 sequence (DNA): TGTGCCAGCAGTCTCAGGGTAGAAGGCTACACCTTC. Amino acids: CASSLRVEGYTF.

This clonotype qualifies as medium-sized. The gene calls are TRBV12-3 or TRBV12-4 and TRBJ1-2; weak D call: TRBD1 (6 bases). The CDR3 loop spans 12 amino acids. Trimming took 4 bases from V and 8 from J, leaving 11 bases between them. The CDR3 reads CASSWTGTGYTF. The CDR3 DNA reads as TGTGCCAGCAGTTGGACCGGGACAGGCTACACCTTC.